This TCR beta chain was sequenced during a study of esophageal squamous cell carcinoma under preoperative chemotherapy. Study results and limitations: Tumor-infiltrating lymphocytes showed no significant post-chemotherapy TCR diversity increase, unlike peripheral T cells. After paclitaxel-nedaplatin, abundant clones were more likely to contract than amplify.

This CDR3 has 13 residues. Germline V gene lookup returns CDR1 MRHNA and CDR2 SNTAGT. Trimming removed 3 bases from V and 3 bases from J, with 5 bases in between. This clonotype has just a few counts. Its antigen is not identified. TCRdb reprocessed the PCR reads via MiXCR and lists one record per CDR3 protein. The sample contains roughly 10,000 distinct CDR3 sequences, roughly 60% of which appear only once. The time point is: after preoperative PTX-NDP chemotherapy. Paclitaxel-nedaplatin chemotherapy was given to patients ahead of their surgery. This specimen was collected from a patient given preoperative chemotherapy. The sequence was collected from a human donor with esophageal squamous cell carcinoma. The donor label of this sample is uncertain. The chain combines TRBV6-4 with TRBJ2-2; D ambiguous. CDR3 nucleotides: TGTGCCAGCAGTGAAAGAGACACCGGGGAGCTGTTTTTT. Residues: CASSERDTGELFF.